A single sample gave rise to the 9 T cell receptor beta chains below, sequenced in a study of T cells in Graves' hyperthyroidism and ophthalmopathy. What was amplified from RNA transcripts were TCR beta CDR3 regions. A first-round RT-PCR of the TCR CDR3 used the HTBI primer set. TCRdb independently ran MiXCR on the multiplex PCR reads; one entry per CDR3 protein. The table shows roughly 250,000 distinct CDR3 sequences, with approximately 20% occurring only once. Material for sequencing was blood. The receptor set was obtained from a man aged 25 to 40 with Graves' ophthalmopathy.

The rearrangement links TRBV19 to TRBJ1-5; D is perhaps TRBD1 (5 bases). Germline CDR1 and CDR2: LNHDA and SQIVND (reference sequence). CDR3 length: 13 residues. Deletions cut 5 bases from V and 7 bases from J, with 12 bases between. The DNA for the CDR3 is TGTGCCAGTAGTGAAACCCGGGGGCAGCCCCAGCATTTT. This sequence encodes CASSETRGQPQHF.

This clonotype occurred a few times. The V gene is TRBV6-2 or TRBV6-3, the J gene TRBJ1-1; D gene ambiguous. V was pared by 6 bases and J by 1 base, with 15 bases between. Germline CDR1 MNHEY, CDR2 SVGEGT. CDR3 length: 15 amino acids. The CDR3 nucleotides are TGTGCCAGCAGCCTGGGCCGGGCGGCGAACACTGAAGCTTTCTTT. This translates into CASSLGRAANTEAFF.

This clonotype was seen at least ten times. This chain links TRBV15 with TRBJ2-3; D ambiguous. V was shortened by 3 bases and J by 0 bases, with 13 bases between the two germline ends. Germline CDR1 and CDR2: LNHNV and YYDKDF (reference sequence). The CDR3 runs 16 residues. CDR3 protein: CATSSGVSDSTDTQYF. CDR3 bases: TGTGCCACCAGCAGTGGGGTGAGCGATAGCACAGATACGCAGTATTTT.

The J gene is TRBJ2-5, the V gene TRBV6-2 or TRBV6-3, with D uncertain. In germline, CDR1 is MNHEY, CDR2 SVGEGT. The CDR3 contains 13 residues. Trimming pared 7 bases from V and 5 bases from J, leaving 14 bases between. CDR3: CASKSYSWETQYF. Written as DNA, the CDR3 is TGTGCCAGCAAGAGTTACAGTTGGGAGACCCAGTACTTC.

Here the CDR3 DNA reads TGTGCCAGCAGCCTAATGGGGACAGGGGCCTACGAGCAGTACTTC. Translating gives CASSLMGTGAYEQYF. The chain uses TRBV4-2 and TRBJ2-7; 10 bases align to TRBD1. CDR1 and CDR2 from the germline V gene are LGHNA and YNFKEQ. The J segment lost 2 bases and the V segment lost 4 bases, leaving 5 bases of the junction unmatched. This CDR3 is built from 15 residues.

The chain uses TRBV19 and TRBJ2-5; D uncertain. V was cut by 1 base and J by 5 bases, with 8 bases left in between. Germline values: CDR1 LNHDA, CDR2 SQIVND (reference sequence). The CDR3 has 13 amino acids. CDR3 region: CASSIGPWETQYF. As DNA, the CDR3 is TGTGCCAGTAGTATAGGGCCCTGGGAGACCCAGTACTTC. The full variable domain, rest sourced from reference TRBV19 and TRBJ2-5, is DGGITQSPKYLFRKEGQNVTLSCEQNLNHDAMYWYRQDPGQGLRLIYYSQIVNDFQKGDIAEGYSVSREKKESFPLTVTSAQKNPTAFYLCASSIGPWETQYFGPGTRLLVL.

This clonotype appeared a few times. This chain links TRBV20-1 with TRBJ2-1, with TRBD2 matching over 9 bases. The J segment lost 7 bases and the V segment lost 6 bases, leaving 10 bases of the junction unmatched. The CDR3 extends over 14 amino acids. Germline CDR1 DFQATT, CDR2 SNEGSKA (reference sequence). The DNA for the CDR3 is TGCAGTGCCAGACCTGCGCTAGCGGGAAATGAGCAGTTCTTC. It is translated as CSARPALAGNEQFF.

This clonotype has a handful of counts. V usage is TRBV2 and J usage is TRBJ2-7; D is unresolved. CDR3 length: 11 residues. The germline gives CDR1 SNHLY, CDR2 FYNNEI. Trimming took off 4 bases at V and 7 bases at J, with 8 bases between the two ends. The CDR3 protein is CASSGHAEQYF. Written as DNA, the CDR3 is TGTGCCAGCAGTGGACACGCGGAGCAGTACTTC.

In this sample, this clonotype turned up many times. This sequence joins TRBV6-1 and TRBJ2-1, with TRBD2 matching over 11 bases. Germline CDR1 and CDR2: MNHNS and SASEGT. This CDR3 is 19 amino acids long. J gave up 0 bases and V 2 bases, and 9 bases lay outside the gene matches. For the CDR3, the DNA is TGTGCCAGCAGTGAAAGGGGACTAGCGGAGGTGAGCTCCTACAATGAGCAGTTCTTC. Protein: CASSERGLAEVSSYNEQFF.